Listed here are 15 T cell receptor beta chains from one sample, sequenced in a study of blood T cell repertoires in COVID-19. The method was immunoSEQ multiplex PCR; TCRdb's version includes in-frame clones alone and lacks a portion of them. The sample has 180,000 or so clones; almost 85% are singletons. The specimen was PBMCs or T cells enriched from blood (not recorded which). The receptors come from a man aged 45-60 years who had recovered from COVID-19.

V is TRBV19 and J is TRBJ1-1; TRBD1 matches 7 bases. Looked up from germline, CDR1 is LNHDA and CDR2 is SQIVND (reference sequence). CDR3 size: 14 residues. The junction had 10 bases not matched to a gene; V was cut back by 9 bases and J by 3 bases. CDR3 sequence reads: CASKTGALDTEAFF. In DNA form, the CDR3 reads TGTGCCAGCAAAACAGGGGCGTTGGACACTGAAGCTTTCTTT.

This chain connects TRBV28 to TRBJ1-4, with a weak D call TRBD1 (6 bases). Germline lookup yields CDR1 MDHEN and CDR2 SYDVKM. The CDR3 runs 14 residues. Trimming shortened V by 3 bases and J by 8 bases, and 13 bases separated the two germline ends. The chain's CDR3 is CASSLGRGGEKLFF. The CDR3 DNA reads as TGTGCCAGCAGTTTGGGCAGGGGTGGGGAAAAACTGTTTTTT.

A word on this clone: At one end, the junction sequence differs from germline, possibly due to a read error. In DNA, the CDR3 is TGTGCCAGCTTAAGGACCGGACAGAAGATTTTT. It specifies CASLRTGQKIF. The rearrangement links TRBV2 to TRBJ1-1; a weak D match, TRBD1 (6 bases). The CDR3 is made up of 11 amino acids. Per the germline V gene, CDR1 is SNHLY and CDR2 is FYNNEI.

This chain joins TRBV29-1 and TRBJ1-2, with 9 bases aligning to TRBD1. Trimming removed 4 bases from V and 5 bases from J; junction bases left unmatched: 5. Per the germline V gene, CDR1 is SQVTM and CDR2 is ANQGSEA. The CDR3 is 13 amino acids. This CDR3 reads CSVAPGQGYGYTF. The CDR3 nucleotides are TGCAGCGTTGCCCCGGGACAGGGATATGGCTACACCTTC.

This sequence joins TRBV29-1 and TRBJ1-2; D is ambiguous. Germline values: CDR1 SQVTM, CDR2 ANQGSEA. The CDR3 runs to 13 residues. Trimming took 0 bases from V and 4 from J, leaving 9 bases between them. Written as DNA, the CDR3 is TGCAGCGTTGAAGATCGGGAATTCTATGGCTACACCTTC. Its protein is CSVEDREFYGYTF.

V gene TRBV11-2 combines with J gene TRBJ2-1, with D maybe TRBD2 (6 bases). The CDR3 consists of 17 residues. Trimming left V 3 bases short and J 4 bases short, with 19 bases between. The V gene's germline CDR1 is SGHAT and CDR2 FQNNGV. Here the CDR3 DNA reads TGTGCCAGCAGCTTCCGAACCGGGACTGCCAATTACAATGAGCAGTTCTTC. Translating it yields CASSFRTGTANYNEQFF.

The chain employs TRBV15 and TRBJ2-4, with a weak D call TRBD1 (5 bases). CDR1 and CDR2 from the germline V gene are LNHNV and YYDKDF (reference sequence). This CDR3 has 15 amino acids. The germline V and J ends were trimmed by 0 bases and 2 bases, with 8 bases remaining between them. CDR3 coding DNA: TGTGCCACCAGCAGAGAAGGGGAAACCAAAAACATTCAGTACTTC. Its protein is CATSREGETKNIQYF.

The gene calls are TRBV19 and TRBJ1-5; possibly TRBD1 for D (5 bases). The CDR3 spans 15 residues. Per germline, CDR1 LNHDA and CDR2 SQIVND (reference sequence). Trimming left V 3 bases short and J 5 bases short, with 14 bases between. CDR3 region: CASSIGAVFYQPQHF. CDR3 DNA: TGTGCCAGTAGTATTGGGGCAGTCTTTTATCAGCCCCAGCATTTT.

The V call is TRBV5-1, the J call TRBJ1-2, with 12 positions matching TRBD1. The CDR3 is 18 amino acids. V dropped 0 bases and J dropped 7; count of bases not matched to a gene: 13. Germline loops: CDR1 SGHRS, CDR2 YFSETQ. The CDR3 here is CASSLGTGTGGLRGGYTF. CDR3 bases: TGCGCCAGCAGCTTGGGAACCGGGACAGGGGGCCTTCGGGGTGGCTACACCTTC.

The chain links TRBV7-3 to TRBJ2-2; tentative D call: TRBD1 (6 bases). The germline V gene encodes CDR1 SGHTA and CDR2 FQGTGA. The CDR3 has 16 residues. V lost 5 bases and J 8 bases, leaving 21 bases between the germline ends. CDR3 bases: TGTGCCAGCAGCCCCTACCGGACAGAGGGAACGGGGGAGCTGTTTTTT. It translates to CASSPYRTEGTGELFF.

The chain is built from TRBV7-3 and TRBJ2-2; 10 bases agree with TRBD1. Trimming took 5 bases from V and 7 from J; bases not matched to a gene: 10. From germline, CDR1 is SGHTA and CDR2 FQGTGA. CDR3 length: 16 amino acids. CDR3 in DNA: TGTGCCAGCAGCCGATTGGGGACAGGGGCGGACGGGGAGCTGTTTTTT. This gives the protein CASSRLGTGADGELFF.

The gene calls are TRBV6-5 and TRBJ2-5; possible D gene TRBD2, 6 bases. This CDR3 is built from 13 residues. V shed 6 bases and J shed 6 bases, with 14 bases lying between them. Germline CDR1 and CDR2: MNHEY and SVGAGI. The CDR3 loop is CASRPGLLKTQYF. The CDR3 DNA is TGTGCCAGCAGACCGGGACTTCTAAAGACCCAGTACTTC.

V is TRBV11-1 and J is TRBJ1-4, with TRBD1 identical over 7 bases. J was trimmed by 6 bases and V by 6 bases; bases with no gene match: 10. CDR1 and CDR2 (germline): SGHAT, FQDESV (reference sequence). The CDR3 length is 15 residues. The CDR3 loop is CASRSTRGMDEKLFF. Written as DNA, the CDR3 is TGTGCCAGCAGGTCAACCAGGGGGATGGATGAAAAACTGTTTTTT.

This sequence joins TRBV5-5 and TRBJ1-1; D remains unclear. The CDR3 runs to 13 residues. V dropped 2 bases and J dropped 2 bases, with 7 bases sitting between them. CDR1 is SGHKS and CDR2 is YYEKEE in the germline V gene (reference sequence). The CDR3 region has the DNA TGTGCCAGCAGCTTTCGGGTAAACACTGAAGCTTTCTTT. Translation gives CASSFRVNTEAFF.

The chain has TRBV19 and TRBJ1-2; TRBD1 is a possible D gene (5 bases). Germline assignment: CDR1 LNHDA and CDR2 SQIVND (reference sequence). Trimming pared 5 bases from V and 4 bases from J, leaving 14 bases between. This CDR3 comprises 14 residues. The CDR3 nucleotides are TGTGCCAGTAGTCCCCGACAGTCTCTCTATGGCTACACCTTC. Its protein product is CASSPRQSLYGYTF.